A selection of T cell receptor beta chains follows, all from one sample in a study of blood T cell repertoires in COVID-19. Assay: immunoSEQ multiplex PCR; the TCRdb copy retains only in-frame clones and omits some. In the table there are some 220,000 clones, approximately 82% of which are singletons. Material: peripheral blood. These receptors originate from a man aged 50-60 years with active or convalescent COVID-19. The CDR3 runs from the conserved cysteine through the conserved F or W. The D gene is left open where the match is weak. Some rows mark clone size as missing; the rest say once, few, many or name a class of expanded clone.

clone size	D gene	V gene	J gene	CDR3 protein
once	-	TRBV9	TRBJ2-3	CASSGDWSGDTQYF
once	TRBD1	TRBV10-3	TRBJ1-3	CAISGQGAPGNTIYF
-	-	TRBV18	TRBJ1-6	CASSLHGAGYNSPLHF
once	TRBD1	TRBV24-1	TRBJ2-2	CATSLGQGKSGELFF
-	-	TRBV9	TRBJ1-3	CASSVGRGTGNTIYF
once	-	TRBV4-2	TRBJ2-2	CASSQVGGMVTGELFF
-	TRBD2	TRBV7-3	TRBJ2-5	CASSPGGLETQYF
-	-	TRBV4-3	TRBJ2-1	CASSQDPHLPIRSADEQFF
-	-	TRBV4-3	TRBJ2-1	CASSWGVVSYNEQFF
-	-	TRBV5-6	TRBJ2-7	CASSLDSEDEQYF
-	TRBD1	TRBV5-4	TRBJ2-3	CASGGTGDGDTQYF
-	-	TRBV7-2	TRBJ1-2	CASSFTGFNYGYTF
-	TRBD1	TRBV7-6	TRBJ2-5	CASSRYPGQQETQYF
-	-	TRBV28	TRBJ1-1	CASSSHLTPFNTEAFF
-	-	TRBV15	TRBJ2-3	CATSRERGDTQYF
-	-	TRBV12-3/TRBV12-4	TRBJ1-4	CASSLRQEKLFF